A single sample is the source of the 26 T cell receptor beta chains below, sequenced in a study of T-cell memory formation after mild COVID-19. Each CDR3 protein is one row after TCRdb ran MiXCR on the 5' RACE reads. The repertoire holds approximately 350,000 distinct CDR3 sequences, with over 25% as singletons. Sequenced sample: PBMCs or a T cell subset sorted from them (not recorded which). The receptor source for this set is an adult woman who had mild COVID-19 (a few samples of this study predate the infection). Cell type and time point are not known.

V and J are TRBV2 and TRBJ2-1; 8 nucleotides line up with TRBD1. Germline CDR1 SNHLY, CDR2 FYNNEI. The V segment lost 7 bases and the J segment 7 bases; nucleotides outside the gene matches: 9. The CDR3 covers 14 residues. The CDR3 loop reads CASTGTGMGNEQFF. The CDR3 nucleotides are TGTGCCAGCACCGGGACAGGTATGGGTAATGAGCAGTTCTTC.

The chain carries TRBV4-1 and TRBJ2-7; D is uncertain. Germline CDR1 MGHRA, CDR2 YSYEKL. This CDR3 contains 13 residues. V lost 1 base to trimming and J lost 7 bases, with 11 bases between them. The CDR3 region has the DNA TGCGCCAGCAGCCAAGGACCCAGTCGGGAGCAGTACTTC. As protein: CASSQGPSREQYF.

The sample holds a few counts of this clonotype. The chain has TRBV7-2 and TRBJ1-3; D is unresolved. This CDR3 comprises 18 residues. CDR1 and CDR2 (germline): SGHTA, FQGNSA. Trimming cost V 1 base and J 0 bases, with 16 bases left between them. The CDR3 DNA reads TGTGCCAGCAGCTTAGTTACTCGGACGGTTTCCTCTGGAAACACCATATATTTT. Protein: CASSLVTRTVSSGNTIYF.

The chain has TRBV5-5 and TRBJ2-5, with 12 bases lining up with TRBD1. There are 16 residues in the CDR3. CDR1 and CDR2 (germline): SGHKS, YYEKEE (reference sequence). The J segment lost 2 bases and the V segment lost 4 bases, leaving 6 bases of the junction unmatched. CDR3 amino acids: CASSMGQGAGQETQYF. In nucleotides, the CDR3 is TGTGCCAGCAGCATGGGACAGGGGGCCGGACAAGAGACCCAGTACTTC.

V is TRBV7-2 and J is TRBJ2-2, with TRBD2 matching over 16 bases. V lost 4 bases and J lost 3; bases outside the gene matches: 8. This CDR3 contains 19 residues. Germline V gene sequence: CDR1 SGHTA, CDR2 FQGNSA. CDR3 sequence reads: CASSYTGTSGRVHTGELFF. In DNA form, the CDR3 reads TGTGCCAGCAGCTACACCGGGACTAGCGGGAGGGTTCACACCGGGGAGCTGTTTTTT.

In this sample, this clonotype turned up a few times. CDR3 sequence (DNA): TGCAGTGCTAGAGAGGGGTCGTACACTGAAGCTTTCTTT. Protein: CSAREGSYTEAFF. The V call is TRBV20-1, the J call TRBJ1-1; D remains unclear. V was shortened by 0 bases and J by 3 bases, with 8 bases between the two germline ends. The germline CDR1 and CDR2 sequences are DFQATT and SNEGSKA (reference sequence). The CDR3 spans 13 residues.

This clonotype was seen a few times. V usage is TRBV9 and J usage is TRBJ2-1; no clear D. V lost 3 bases, J lost 6 bases, and 7 bases lay in between. The CDR3 is 12 residues long. Germline-derived CDR1 and CDR2 are SGDLS and YYNGEE. The DNA of the CDR3 is TGTGCCAGCAGCGATGTCGGCAATGAGCAGTTCTTC. Amino acid sequence: CASSDVGNEQFF.

The rearrangement joins TRBV6-5 to TRBJ2-5; D tentatively fits TRBD1 or TRBD2 (5 bases each). Germline CDR1 MNHEY, CDR2 SVGAGI. The CDR3 sequence is 17 residues long. The V and J ends lost 4 bases and 2 bases respectively, with 20 bases between them. The CDR3 bases are TGTGCCAGCAGTTTCTTCTCCGGGACGGCGACACAAGAGACCCAGTACTTC. Amino acids: CASSFFSGTATQETQYF.

This chain joins TRBV9 and TRBJ2-1, with D possibly being TRBD1 or TRBD2 (5 bases each). Looked up from germline, CDR1 is SGDLS and CDR2 is YYNGEE. This CDR3 spans 16 amino acids. Trimming cost V 0 bases and J 2 bases, with 12 bases left between them. In DNA form, the CDR3 reads TGTGCCAGCAGCGTAGTCAGGGACGAGGCCTACAATGAGCAGTTCTTC. Amino acids: CASSVVRDEAYNEQFF. Full variable domain (outside the CDR3, taken from reference TRBV9 and TRBJ2-1): DSGVTQTPKHLITATGQRVTLRCSPRSGDLSVYWYQQSLDQGLQFLIQYYNGEERAKGNILERFSAQQFPDLHSELNLSSLELGDSALYFCASSVVRDEAYNEQFFGPGTRLTVL.

This chain connects TRBV6-5 to TRBJ2-7; D gene ambiguous. V lost 4 bases to trimming and J lost 12 bases, with 16 bases between them. Germline V gene data show CDR1 as MNHEY and CDR2 as SVGAGI. The CDR3 has 12 residues. In DNA, the CDR3 is TGTGCCAGCAGTTCCGAGACCGGATTGGTGTACTTC. Amino acid sequence: CASSSETGLVYF.

V usage is TRBV24-1 and J usage is TRBJ2-1; D is perhaps TRBD2 (6 bases). The CDR3 contains 16 residues. CDR1 is KGHDR and CDR2 is SFDVKD in the germline V gene. V dropped 3 bases and J dropped 0 bases, with 11 bases sitting between them. The CDR3 nucleotides are TGTGCCACCAGTGATAAGCGGGTGAGCTCCTACAATGAGCAGTTCTTC. Protein sequence: CATSDKRVSSYNEQFF.

V usage is TRBV7-6 and J usage is TRBJ2-1, with D perhaps TRBD2 (6 bases). This CDR3 has 17 residues. CDR1 is SGHVS, CDR2 FNYEAQ, per germline. Trimming took 3 bases from V and 0 from J, leaving 15 bases between them. The CDR3 region is CASSFAGGTSSYNEQFF. The CDR3 nucleotides are TGTGCCAGCAGCTTCGCCGGGGGTACCAGCTCCTACAATGAGCAGTTCTTC.

The chain combines TRBV15 with TRBJ2-5, with 10 nucleotides matching TRBD1. Germline trimming cut 5 bases from V and 3 bases from J; bases unmatched to any gene: 6. Germline CDR1 LNHNV, CDR2 YYDKDF (reference sequence). The CDR3 covers 15 residues. This chain's CDR3 is CATSPRTGGKETQYF. The CDR3 coding sequence is TGTGCCACCAGCCCACGGACAGGGGGGAAAGAGACCCAGTACTTC.

This clonotype was counted at least ten times. The rearrangement uses TRBV7-9 and TRBJ2-7; D not resolved. Germline V gene sequence: CDR1 SEHNR, CDR2 FQNEAQ (reference sequence). This CDR3 region has 13 residues. V was clipped by 1 base and J by 1 base, with 5 bases between them. The CDR3 DNA sequence: TGTGCCAGCAGCTTAGGACCTTCCTACGAGCAGTACTTC. As protein: CASSLGPSYEQYF.

J is TRBJ2-7 and V is TRBV3-1; D ambiguous. Between the trimmed V and J ends, which lost 4 bases and 3 bases, there was a span of 13 bases. The CDR3 sequence is 14 residues long. The germline V gene encodes CDR1 LGHDT and CDR2 YNNKEL (reference sequence). The CDR3 DNA reads as TGTGCCAGCAGCCCTTGGTCAGGCGGCTACGAGCAGTACTTC. Its protein is CASSPWSGGYEQYF.

The chain couples TRBV7-9 to TRBJ2-7; TRBD2 aligns across 7 bases. CDR3 length: 14 amino acids. Germline assignment: CDR1 SEHNR and CDR2 FQNEAQ (reference sequence). The junction had 6 bases not matched to a gene; V was cut back by 2 bases and J by 5 bases. The CDR3 region is CASSLMEGGDEQYF. The CDR3 DNA reads TGTGCCAGCAGCTTAATGGAGGGAGGGGACGAGCAGTACTTC.

CDR3 sequence reads: CAIGGTGNEQYF. In nucleotides, the CDR3 is TGTGCCATCGGCGGGACAGGTAACGAGCAGTACTTC. The V and J genes are TRBV10-3 and TRBJ2-7, with 8 bases aligning to TRBD1. The CDR3 is 12 amino acids. V shed 8 bases and J 5 bases; nucleotides not matched to a gene: 5. Germline V lookup: CDR1 ENHRY, CDR2 SYGVKD.

The V gene is TRBV15, the J gene TRBJ2-1; D is unclear. CDR3 size: 14 residues. The V and J ends lost 4 bases and 6 bases respectively, with 13 bases between them. Looked up from germline, CDR1 is LNHNV and CDR2 is YYDKDF (reference sequence). The CDR3: CATSMSGLRNEQFF. The CDR3 nucleotides read TGTGCCACCAGCATGTCGGGTTTACGCAATGAGCAGTTCTTC.

V usage is TRBV5-1 and J usage is TRBJ1-2; 12 nucleotides match TRBD1. The CDR3 has 15 residues. The J segment lost 7 bases and the V segment lost 0 bases, leaving 4 bases of the junction unmatched. CDR1 and CDR2 from the germline V gene are SGHRS and YFSETQ. The CDR3 bases are TGCGCCAGCAGCTTGGAGGGACAGGGGGCGCGTGGCTACACCTTC. Protein sequence: CASSLEGQGARGYTF.

This sequence joins TRBV27 and TRBJ1-1; tentative D call: TRBD1 (6 bases). Germline CDR1 reads MNHEY; CDR2 reads SMNVEV (reference sequence). The CDR3 is 15 residues long. The V gene lost 0 bases and the J gene lost 1 base, with 9 bases spanning the gap. In DNA form, the CDR3 reads TGTGCCAGCAGTTTATCTGGAGGGGGGAACACTGAAGCTTTCTTT. Encoded protein: CASSLSGGGNTEAFF.

This clonotype was seen only once. The chain has TRBV3-1 and TRBJ2-3; D gene unclear. With 9 bases removed from V and 0 bases from J, the gap between germline ends came to 10 bases. The germline CDR1 and CDR2 sequences are LGHDT and YNNKEL (reference sequence). This CDR3 contains 13 residues. In nucleotides, the CDR3 is TGTGCCAGTCAAAATGACAGCACAGATACGCAGTATTTT. Its protein is CASQNDSTDTQYF.

J is TRBJ1-1 and V is TRBV7-2, with D perhaps TRBD1 (5 bases). There are 14 residues in the CDR3. Germline V CDR1 and CDR2: SGHTA, FQGNSA. The V end was cut by 3 bases, the J end by 1 base, with 9 bases between. The CDR3 nucleotides are TGTGCCAGCAGCTTCGGGGCAGGGAACACTGAAGCTTTCTTT. It translates to CASSFGAGNTEAFF.

Only a few counts were recorded for this clonotype. This chain joins TRBV4-3 and TRBJ1-4; D is unclear. The germline V gene has CDR1 LGHNA and CDR2 YSLEER. This CDR3 spans 13 amino acids. V lost 0 bases, J lost 7 bases, and 6 bases lay in between. CDR3 protein: CASSQDRGEKLFF. Written as DNA, the CDR3 is TGCGCCAGCAGCCAAGATCGGGGTGAAAAACTGTTTTTT.

This chain uses TRBV7-6 with TRBJ2-3; no clear D gene. V was shortened by 2 bases and J by 2 bases, with 11 bases between the two germline ends. The CDR3 totals 15 residues. Germline-derived CDR1 and CDR2 are SGHVS and FNYEAQ. Written as DNA, the CDR3 is TGTGCCAGCAGCTTATCTTTCTCCTACACAGATACGCAGTATTTT. Amino acids: CASSLSFSYTDTQYF.

This rearrangement joins TRBV14 to TRBJ1-1; tentative D call: TRBD1 (5 bases). The germline V gene has CDR1 SGHDN and CDR2 FVKESK. Deletions cut 2 bases from V and 4 bases from J, with 11 bases between. The CDR3 is 14 amino acids. The chain's CDR3 is CASSQYRGGTEAFF. CDR3 DNA: TGTGCCAGCAGCCAATATAGGGGAGGCACTGAAGCTTTCTTT.

There are a few counts of this clonotype. The chain joins TRBV4-2 to TRBJ2-1, with D unresolved. There are 13 residues in the CDR3. V lost 1 base to trimming and J lost 8 bases, with 9 bases between them. Per the germline V gene, CDR1 is LGHNA and CDR2 is YNFKEQ. DNA for the CDR3: TGTGCCAGCAGCCAAGTTTCGTACGATGAGCAGTTCTTC. It encodes CASSQVSYDEQFF.